Sequencing of this T cell receptor beta chain was carried out in a study of blood T cell repertoires in COVID-19. Study overall: PBMCs, B-cell-depleted T cells, or T cells were the source of the cDNA or gDNA that made up the material.

This CDR3 is 14 amino acids long. The ends were cut back, 4 bases at V and 2 bases at J, with 11 bases in the middle. Germline V gene data show CDR1 as MGHDK and CDR2 as SYGVNS. Data came from immunoSEQ multiplex PCR; TCRdb stores just in-frame clones and leaves some out. The data show 95,000 to 150,000 clones, roughly 77% seen once. The sample consisted of peripheral blood. The chain combines TRBV25-1 with TRBJ2-5, with D possibly TRBD1 on 5 matching bases. The clonotype comes from a man aged 60 to 69 with active or convalescent COVID-19. CDR3 DNA sequence: TGTGCCAGCAGTGTTAGGGGCTGGCAAGAGACCCAGTACTTC. This sequence encodes CASSVRGWQETQYF.